The sequence of this T cell receptor beta chain was determined in a study of OX40 agonist ivuxolimab in advanced cancers. The CDR3 is made up of 15 amino acids. V lost 0 bases and J lost 6, with 16 bases in between. Germline V gene data show CDR1 as SGDLS and CDR2 as YYNGEE. The table came from immunoSEQ multiplex PCR; TCRdb's copy has only in-frame clones and leaves some out. The table records over 80,000 clones, 75% to 95% of them present only once. This chain links TRBV9 with TRBJ2-7; D may match TRBD1 or TRBD2 (5 bases each). The TCR comes from an adult with an advanced solid tumor such as melanoma, head and neck, liver or kidney cancer. Source: CD4+ or CD8+ T cells sorted from blood, taken in a trial of the OX40 agonist ivuxolimab. In DNA form, the CDR3 reads TGTGCCAGCAGCGTAGGGGGTCAGGGAGAGGGCGAGCAGTACTTC. Translating it yields CASSVGGQGEGEQYF.